This T cell receptor (beta chain) was profiled in a study of B cell selection in AIRE deficiency. Findings of the study overall: Only TCRbeta was sequenced; more than 35% of shared healthy Treg sequences appeared in Tconv. Patient Tconv and Treg cells showed healthy-like TCRBV usage, CDR3 length, diversity. CDR3s were shorter in shared Treg sequences, reflecting few non-templated nucleotide insertions. Approximately 29% of healthy-shared Treg sequences were found among patient Tconv cells.

Conventional CD4 T cells were sorted as CD4+CD127+ cells. Germline CDR1 reads SEHNR; CDR2 reads FQNEAQ (reference sequence). This CDR3 is built from 16 residues. The ends were cut back, 2 bases at V and 4 bases at J, with 16 bases in the middle. Some clones are missing from TCRdb's copy, which holds only in-frame ones; the method was immunoSEQ multiplex PCR. The table shows fewer than 30,000 clones, with nearly 97% occurring only once. Concerning this clone itself: Its antigen is not identified.

The rearrangement uses TRBV7-9 and TRBJ2-3; no definite D call. Sequenced input: CD4+CD127+ conventional T cells sorted from PBMCs. This TCR was sampled from a human donor in good health. CDR3 region: CASSLRLTQTPDTQYF. The DNA for the CDR3 is TGTGCCAGCAGCTTAAGACTCACCCAAACCCCAGATACGCAGTATTTT.